This entry is about one TCR beta chain. Its antigen is not known. TCRdb's copy holds only in-frame clones and misses some; the assay was immunoSEQ multiplex PCR. This sample has about 140,000 clones, with roughly nine tenths found just once. The V gene's germline CDR1 is SGDLS and CDR2 YYNGEE. The CDR3 consists of 16 residues. Trimming pared 0 bases from V and 0 bases from J, leaving 9 bases between. This sample was taken from a study of T cell responses to AZD1222 COVID-19 vaccine. General study points: In the spike-specific TCR repertoire, nearly half reportedly target unmutated variant regions. Baseline testing showed seropositivity in only 5 or 6 AZD1222 recipients. Repertoires were obtained solely post-peak T cell response.

This chain links TRBV9 with TRBJ1-4, with D hard to call. Source: peripheral blood, taken on day 0 of AZD1222 vaccination. The clonotype originates from an adult in good health. CDR3 sequence reads: CASSVGYTSTNEKLFF. The CDR3 region has the DNA TGTGCCAGCAGCGTAGGGTACACATCAACTAATGAAAAACTGTTTTTT.